The sequence of this T cell receptor (beta chain) was determined in a study of cytomegalovirus exposure and HLA in healthy donors. The CDR3 is 16 residues long. Germline V gene lookup returns CDR1 MNHEY and CDR2 SVGAGI. The V gene lost 0 bases and the J gene lost 6 bases, with 15 bases spanning the gap. PCR amplification relied on 60 Vbeta primers (plus 13 Jbeta primers). The data were produced by immunoSEQ multiplex PCR, yet TCRdb's version contains in-frame clones alone and is incomplete. The table gives about 160,000 clones; the top ten clones make up about 1.2% of it. The sequence was obtained from a woman in her fifties or sixties in good health and CMV-seronegative. The chain uses TRBV6-5 and TRBJ1-5, with D perhaps TRBD1 (6 bases). Sequencing was done on a sample of PBMCs. DNA for the CDR3: TGTGCCAGCAGTTACTCTCGGGGGGCGGTGGGTCAGCCCCAGCATTTT. It encodes CASSYSRGAVGQPQHF.